These 5 T cell receptor beta chains originate from one sample sequenced in a study of CD8 T cells in ankylosing spondylitis. General study results and limits: Characteristic, it appeared, of ankylosing spondylitis blood was a TCR beta motif of eight or nine highly homologous variants.

No antigen has been identified for these receptors. Each CDR3 protein gets one entry after TCRdb re-called the 5' RACE reads with MiXCR. The sample holds around 490,000 distinct CDR3 sequences, approximately 5% seen once. The sequencing input was blood, either unsorted or a sorted T cell fraction (not recorded which). All receptors come from a male donor with ankylosing spondylitis.

Many counts were recorded for this clonotype. V gene TRBV7-2 combines with J gene TRBJ1-2, with a tentative D call TRBD1 (6 bases). V lost 5 bases to trimming and J lost 2 bases, with 15 bases between them. The CDR3 length is 15 residues. The germline CDR1 and CDR2 sequences are SGHTA and FQGNSA. DNA for the CDR3: TGTGCCAGCAGCCGGAACAGGGATTCGAACTATGGCTACACCTTC. Protein product: CASSRNRDSNYGYTF.

Many counts were recorded for this clonotype. This rearrangement joins TRBV7-2 to TRBJ2-2, with a weak D call TRBD2 (6 bases). CDR3 size: 13 residues. Between the trimmed V and J ends, which lost 5 bases and 3 bases, there was a span of 7 bases. Germline V gene data show CDR1 as SGHTA and CDR2 as FQGNSA. The CDR3 DNA reads TGTGCCAGCAGCCGGGACTACACCGGGGAGCTGTTTTTT. Encoded protein: CASSRDYTGELFF. Variable domain in full (rest from reference TRBV7-2 and TRBJ2-2): GAGVSQSPSNKVTEKGKDVELRCDPISGHTALYWYRQSLGQGLEFLIYFQGNSAPDKSGLPSDRFSAERTGGSVSTLTIQRTQQEDSAVYLCASSRDYTGELFFGEGSRLTVL.

This clonotype has a count of ten or more. The chain couples TRBV5-1 to TRBJ2-5; D not resolved. The CDR3 length is 12 residues. Germline CDR1 reads SGHRS; CDR2 reads YFSETQ. With 2 bases removed from V and 3 bases from J, the gap between germline ends came to 5 bases. CDR3 bases: TGCGCCAGCAGCTTTTTGGAAGAGACCCAGTACTTC. This sequence encodes CASSFLEETQYF.

In its sample, this clonotype was seen many times. The chain uses TRBV27 and TRBJ1-3; D gene unclear. This CDR3 is built from 16 residues. Trimming removed 2 bases from V and 4 bases from J, with 15 bases in between. Germline CDR1 reads MNHEY; CDR2 reads SMNVEV (reference sequence). The CDR3 DNA sequence: TGTGCCAGCAGTTTAAGCCACCCCGCGGACGGAAACACCATATATTTT. Amino acids: CASSLSHPADGNTIYF.

The chain combines TRBV4-3 with TRBJ2-2; D unresolved. Trimming left V 6 bases short and J 3 bases short, with 17 bases between. There are 16 residues in the CDR3. Germline lookup yields CDR1 LGHNA and CDR2 YSLEER. In DNA, the CDR3 is TGCGCCAGCAGTGGGGAAGTGCCCTGGGACACCGGGGAGCTGTTTTTT. This sequence encodes CASSGEVPWDTGELFF.